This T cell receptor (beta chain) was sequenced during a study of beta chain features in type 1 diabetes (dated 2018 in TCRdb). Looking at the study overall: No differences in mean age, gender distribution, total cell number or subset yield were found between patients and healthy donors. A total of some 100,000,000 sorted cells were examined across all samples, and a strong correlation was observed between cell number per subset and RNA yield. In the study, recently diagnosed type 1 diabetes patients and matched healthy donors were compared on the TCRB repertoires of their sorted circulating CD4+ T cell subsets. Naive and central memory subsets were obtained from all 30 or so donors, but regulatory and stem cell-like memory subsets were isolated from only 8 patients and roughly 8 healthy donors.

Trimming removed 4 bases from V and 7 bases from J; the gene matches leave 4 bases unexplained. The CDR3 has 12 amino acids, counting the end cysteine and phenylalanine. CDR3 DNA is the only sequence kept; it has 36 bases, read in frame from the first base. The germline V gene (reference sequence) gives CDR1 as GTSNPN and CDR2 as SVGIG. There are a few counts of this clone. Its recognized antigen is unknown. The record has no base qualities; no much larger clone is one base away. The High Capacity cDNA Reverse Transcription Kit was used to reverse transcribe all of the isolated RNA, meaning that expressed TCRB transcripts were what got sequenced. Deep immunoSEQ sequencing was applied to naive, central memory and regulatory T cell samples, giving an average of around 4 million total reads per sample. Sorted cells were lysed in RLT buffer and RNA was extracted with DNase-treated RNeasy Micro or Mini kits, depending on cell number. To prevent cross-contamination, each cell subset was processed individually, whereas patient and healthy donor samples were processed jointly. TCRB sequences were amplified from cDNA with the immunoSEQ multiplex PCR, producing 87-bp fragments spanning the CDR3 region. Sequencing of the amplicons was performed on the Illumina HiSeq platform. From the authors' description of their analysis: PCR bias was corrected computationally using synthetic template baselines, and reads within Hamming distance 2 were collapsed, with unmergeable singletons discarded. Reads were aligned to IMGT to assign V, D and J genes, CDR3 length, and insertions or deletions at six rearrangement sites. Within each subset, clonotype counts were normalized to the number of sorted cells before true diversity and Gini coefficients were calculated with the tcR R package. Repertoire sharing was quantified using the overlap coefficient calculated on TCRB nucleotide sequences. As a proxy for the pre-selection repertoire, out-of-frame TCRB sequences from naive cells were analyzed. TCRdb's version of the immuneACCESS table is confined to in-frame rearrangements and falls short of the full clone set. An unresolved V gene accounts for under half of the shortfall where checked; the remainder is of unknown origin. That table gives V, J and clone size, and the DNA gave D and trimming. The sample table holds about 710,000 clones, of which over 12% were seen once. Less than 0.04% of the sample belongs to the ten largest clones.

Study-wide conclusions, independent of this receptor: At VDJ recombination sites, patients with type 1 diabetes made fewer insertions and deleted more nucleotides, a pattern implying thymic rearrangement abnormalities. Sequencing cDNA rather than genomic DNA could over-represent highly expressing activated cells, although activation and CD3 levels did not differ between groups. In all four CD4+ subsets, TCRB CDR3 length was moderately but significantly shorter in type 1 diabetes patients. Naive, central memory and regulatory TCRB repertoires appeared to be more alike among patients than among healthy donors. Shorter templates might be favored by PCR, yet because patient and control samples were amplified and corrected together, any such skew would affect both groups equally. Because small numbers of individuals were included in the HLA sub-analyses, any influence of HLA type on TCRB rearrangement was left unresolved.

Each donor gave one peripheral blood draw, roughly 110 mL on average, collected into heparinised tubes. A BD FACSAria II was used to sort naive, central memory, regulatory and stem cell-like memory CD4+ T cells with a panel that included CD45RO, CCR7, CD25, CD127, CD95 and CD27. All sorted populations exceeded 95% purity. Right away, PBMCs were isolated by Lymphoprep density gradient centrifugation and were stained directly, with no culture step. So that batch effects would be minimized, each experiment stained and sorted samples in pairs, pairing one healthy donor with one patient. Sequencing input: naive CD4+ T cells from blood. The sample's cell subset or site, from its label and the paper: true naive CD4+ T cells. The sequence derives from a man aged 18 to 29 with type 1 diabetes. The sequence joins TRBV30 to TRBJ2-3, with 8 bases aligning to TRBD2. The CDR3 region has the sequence CAWTGGPHTQYF. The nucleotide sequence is TGTGCCTGGACGGGGGGGCCTCATACGCAGTATTTT.